This T cell receptor (beta chain) was found in a study of T cell responses to AZD1222 COVID-19 vaccine. Produced via immunoSEQ multiplex PCR; TCRdb's table is partial and in-frame only. The sample yields about 120,000 clones, more than 80% seen once. The study's findings and limits: Seropositive AZD1222 recipients at baseline numbered only five or six. Reportedly, nearly half the spike-specific TCRs target unmutated variant regions.

As to this clone: Its antigen is not known.

CDR3 length: 16 residues. The germline V gene encodes CDR1 SGHDN and CDR2 FVKESK. Losses at the gene ends were 1 base for V and 4 bases for J; bases not matched to a gene: 9. This receptor was identified in an adult who received the MenACWY meningococcal vaccine as a control. The source material was peripheral blood, sampled 28 days after the second dose of the MenACWY control vaccine. The chain uses TRBV14 and TRBJ1-2; 7 nucleotides line up with TRBD1. The CDR3 DNA is TGTGCCAGCAGCCAAGGAGGACAGGAAATTCTCTATGGCTACACCTTC. It encodes CASSQGGQEILYGYTF. The full variable domain, with the rest looked up from reference TRBV14 and TRBJ1-2, is EAGVTQFPSHSVIEKGQTVTLRCDPISGHDNLYWYRRVMGKEIKFLLHFVKESKQDESGMPNNRFLAERTGGTYSTLKVQPAELEDSGVYFCASSQGGQEILYGYTFGSGTRLTVV.